The sequence of this T cell receptor beta chain was determined in a study of shared clonotypes between healthy human individuals. Study-wide background: In total, the donors were a couple of women and three men aged 18 to 49. Whole-study results and caveats: Clonotypes that were shared across a handful of donors made up 4.5% to 5% of naive CD4 clonotypes.

The method was immunoSEQ multiplex PCR; TCRdb's version includes in-frame clones alone and lacks a portion of them. The data contain roughly 2 million clones, approximately 94% of them singletons. Details on this clone: Its antigen is unidentified.

Naive CD8 cells lacked CD45RO, underwent positive selection for CCR7 and left out terminally differentiated effector memory CD45RA+ cells. Sequencing used naive CD8+ T cells sorted from blood. The clonotype originates from a man between 18 and 35 years old in good health.

Here the CDR3 reads CAMAGQGYLNTEAFF. The CDR3 coding sequence is TGTGCCATGGCGGGACAGGGGTACCTGAACACTGAAGCTTTCTTT. This rearrangement joins TRBV5-4 to TRBJ1-1, with 10 bases identical to TRBD1. Germline CDR1 reads SGHNT; CDR2 reads YYREEE (reference sequence). The CDR3 spans 15 residues. V lost 9 bases and J lost 0; bases outside the gene matches: 8.